The rows below give T cell receptor beta chains drawn from one sample of a study of blood T cell repertoires in COVID-19. Clones were sequenced by immunoSEQ multiplex PCR, and TCRdb holds only the in-frame ones, with some missing. The sample has 290,000 or so clones, 80% to 95% seen once. The specimen was PBMCs or T cells enriched from blood (not recorded which). The receptors shown here come from a woman in her twenties or thirties who had recovered from COVID-19. CDR3s include the opening cysteine and the closing phenylalanine or tryptophan. D genes are given only for firm matches. Size values are once, few and many counts, or a class for expanded clones, and some rows have none.

d_gene,j_gene,v_gene,abundance,CDR3nt,CDR3aa
TRBD1,TRBJ1-4,TRBV18,.,TGTGCCAGCTCTCCCCAGCAGGGGGGCGTCGCAACTAATGAAAAACTGTTTTTT,CASSPQQGGVATNEKLFF
.,TRBJ2-3,TRBV6-5,.,TGTGCCAGCAGATATAACCCGACTAGCACAGATACGCAGTATTTT,CASRYNPTSTDTQYF
.,TRBJ2-6,TRBV6-6,.,TGTGCCAGCATACTACAGGGTCCCGGGGCCAACGTCCTGACTTTC,CASILQGPGANVLTF
TRBD1,TRBJ1-6,TRBV2,.,TGTGCCAGCCTTGGACAGGGCGAGGGTTCACCCCTCCACTTT,CASLGQGEGSPLHF
TRBD2,TRBJ2-4,TRBV6-2/TRBV6-3,.,TGTGCCAGCAGTTACGTGGCGGGGGGAGCCAAAAACATTCAGTACTTC,CASSYVAGGAKNIQYF
.,TRBJ1-1,TRBV6-5,.,TGTGCCAGCAGTTTGCTAATATACACTGAAGCTTTCTTT,CASSLLIYTEAFF
TRBD2,TRBJ2-3,TRBV28,once,TGTGCCAGCAGTTCGACTAGCGGGAGTGTCACAGATACGCAGTATTTT,CASSSTSGSVTDTQYF
TRBD2,TRBJ2-7,TRBV27,.,TGTGCCAGCAGTTTAAGTCTAGCGGGAGCTTCATACTATCCCTACGAGCAGTACTTC,CASSLSLAGASYYPYEQYF
.,TRBJ1-1,TRBV7-3,.,TGTGCCAGCAGCATTACAGGACTAACTGAAGCTTTCTTT,CASSITGLTEAFF
.,TRBJ1-4,TRBV4-1,once,TGCGCCAGCAGCCCAGGTGGACGGGGTACTAATGAAAAACTGTTTTTT,CASSPGGRGTNEKLFF
TRBD1,TRBJ2-6,TRBV27,.,TGTGCCAGCAGTTACCGGACAGGACTCTCTGGGGCCAACGTCCTGACTTTC,CASSYRTGLSGANVLTF
TRBD1,TRBJ1-4,TRBV27,.,TGTGCCAGCAGTTCCCGCCTGGGGACAGGGTATGAAAAACTGTTTTTT,CASSSRLGTGYEKLFF
TRBD2,TRBJ2-3,TRBV7-2,.,TGTGCCAGCAGCTTACGGGCGGGAGCTAGCACAGATACGCAGTATTTT,CASSLRAGASTDTQYF
TRBD2,TRBJ2-7,TRBV9,.,TGTGCCAGCAGCGTAGGACTAGCGGGCTCCTACGAGCAGTACTTC,CASSVGLAGSYEQYF
TRBD2,TRBJ2-4,TRBV27,.,TGTGCCAGCAGTGTAGCGGAGGGAGGGGCCAAAAACATTCAGTACTTC,CASSVAEGGAKNIQYF
.,TRBJ2-1,TRBV9,.,TGTGCCAGCAGCGTAGGGGGGGTCTTCAATGAGCAGTTCTTC,CASSVGGVFNEQFF
TRBD2,TRBJ2-3,TRBV7-9,.,TGTGCCAGCAGCTTCGGTCTAGCGGGACGCACAGATACGCAGTATTTT,CASSFGLAGRTDTQYF
.,TRBJ1-5,TRBV7-2,.,TGTGCCAGCAGTTTCAGGGGTGAGCCCCAGCATTTT,CASSFRGEPQHF
.,TRBJ2-7,TRBV7-2,.,TGTGCCAGCAGCTTAGCCCTCGGACAGACGACCTACGAGCAGTACTTC,CASSLALGQTTYEQYF
TRBD2,TRBJ2-7,TRBV6-5,.,TGTGCCAGCAGGGGACTAGACCACGAGCAGTACTTC,CASRGLDHEQYF
.,TRBJ2-2,TRBV7-2,.,TGTGCCAGCAGCATTAGCGGTGCCACCGGGGAGCTGTTTTTT,CASSISGATGELFF
.,TRBJ1-6,TRBV5-1,once,TGCGCCAGCAGCTTGGCCGGGTTGGATTCACCCCTCCACTTT,CASSLAGLDSPLHF
.,TRBJ2-1,TRBV13,.,TGTGCCAGCAGCTTCTATGCCTTAGCCCATGAGCAGTTCTTC,CASSFYALAHEQFF
.,TRBJ2-1,TRBV27,.,TGTGCCAGCAGTTTCTTACTCTACAATGAGCAGTTCTTC,CASSFLLYNEQFF
TRBD2,TRBJ2-7,TRBV27,.,TGTGCCAGCAGTTCGACTAGCGGGAGATTTGTCGAGCAGTACTTC,CASSSTSGRFVEQYF
.,TRBJ2-2,TRBV10-1,.,TGCGCCAGCAGTGATTCCGGGAGAGGAACCGGGGAGCTGTTTTTT,CASSDSGRGTGELFF
.,TRBJ2-1,TRBV9,.,TGTGCCAGCAGCGTAGGGGCAGGGGAGGGCAATGAGCAGTTCTTC,CASSVGAGEGNEQFF
.,TRBJ1-4,TRBV19,.,TGTGCCACCGCGGGTCGGGGATCCCGTAATGAAAAACTGTTTTTT,CATAGRGSRNEKLFF
.,TRBJ2-2,TRBV21-1,.,TGTGCCAGCAGCAAAGTACATACTAGCGGGAGCGGCACCGGGGAGCTGTTTTTT,CASSKVHTSGSGTGELFF
TRBD2,TRBJ2-7,TRBV7-2,.,TGTGCCAGCAGCTTAGGAGCGGGAGTTGAGTACGAGCAGTACTTC,CASSLGAGVEYEQYF
TRBD1,TRBJ1-6,TRBV5-4,.,TGTGCCAGCAGCTTGGAACCGACAGGGACCAATTCACCCCTCCACTTT,CASSLEPTGTNSPLHF
.,TRBJ2-3,TRBV28,.,TGTGCCAGCACGAGAAGCGGAAACACAGATACGCAGTATTTT,CASTRSGNTDTQYF
.,TRBJ2-7,TRBV10-3,.,TGTGCCATCAGTGAGTCGTTAGAATATCCCTCTTACTCCTACGAGCAGTACTTC,CAISESLEYPSYSYEQYF
TRBD2,TRBJ2-7,TRBV28,.,TGTGCCAGCAGCACTAGCGGGAGGTGGGACGAGCAGTACTTC,CASSTSGRWDEQYF
TRBD1,TRBJ1-2,TRBV7-2,.,TGTGCCAGCAGCTTAGTAGGGACAGAAATTTTTGGCTACACCTTC,CASSLVGTEIFGYTF
.,TRBJ1-2,TRBV5-1,.,TGCGCCAGCAGCTTGGCCGAGGCAGGGGAGGGCTACACCTTC,CASSLAEAGEGYTF
TRBD1,TRBJ1-2,TRBV29-1,.,TGCAGCACCCAGGGACAGGATAACTATGGCTACACCTTC,CSTQGQDNYGYTF
TRBD1,TRBJ1-2,TRBV3-1/TRBV3-2,.,TGTGCCAGCAGCCAAGATTCAGCAGGGGGCCGTGGCTACACCTTC,CASSQDSAGGRGYTF
.,TRBJ2-3,TRBV6-5,.,TGTGCCAGCAACCAGGGAACTAGCACAGATACGCAGTATTTT,CASNQGTSTDTQYF
.,TRBJ1-6,TRBV12-3/TRBV12-4,.,TGTGCCAGCAGGGCGGCGGGGGATTCACCCCTCCACTTT,CASRAAGDSPLHF
.,TRBJ2-3,TRBV6-1,.,TGTGCCAGCAGTGACGCCCTCGGGGGAGATACGCAGTATTTT,CASSDALGGDTQYF
TRBD2,TRBJ2-3,TRBV11-2,.,TGTGCCAGCAGCCCCAAGCGGGAGGGCCCTCCGTGGACAGATACGCAGTATTTT,CASSPKREGPPWTDTQYF
TRBD2,TRBJ2-2,TRBV24-1,once,TGTGCCACCAGTGATTTGACTAGCGGGAGGGCCGCCGGGGAGCTGTTTTTT,CATSDLTSGRAAGELFF
.,TRBJ1-1,TRBV14,.,TGTGCCAGCAGCCAAGAAGGCCTACTATTGAACACTGAAGCTTTCTTT,CASSQEGLLLNTEAFF
TRBD1,TRBJ2-1,TRBV9,.,TGTGCCAGCAGCTATCAGGGGGATTCCTACAATGAGCAGTTCTTC,CASSYQGDSYNEQFF
TRBD2,TRBJ2-3,TRBV2,once,TGTGCCAGCCGGTCGACAGCGGGAGGACAACCTAGGCAGTATTTT,CASRSTAGGQPRQYF
.,TRBJ1-2,TRBV7-9,.,TGTGCCAGCCTACCCGGGGAGATCTATGGCTACACCTTC,CASLPGEIYGYTF
.,TRBJ2-7,TRBV5-1,.,TGCGCCAGCAGCTTGGGGGTGAGGTACGAGCAGTACTTC,CASSLGVRYEQYF
.,TRBJ2-2,TRBV9,.,TGTGCCAGCAGCGTAGATGGGTCGGGTGGTGGGCTGTTTTTT,CASSVDGSGGGLFF
TRBD2,TRBJ2-1,TRBV19,.,TGTGCCACCCGACGGACTAGCGGGAACAATGAGCAGTTCTTC,CATRRTSGNNEQFF
.,TRBJ1-1,TRBV5-1,.,TGCGCCAGCAGCTTGGGACAGAGAGGTGAAGCTTTCTTT,CASSLGQRGEAFF
.,TRBJ1-5,TRBV11-2,.,TGTGCCAGCAGCTTACCAGGTTGGGATCAGCCCCAGCATTTT,CASSLPGWDQPQHF
.,TRBJ1-1,TRBV6-5,.,TGTGCCAGCAGTCCACAGGGTATGGGCACTGAAGCTTTCTTT,CASSPQGMGTEAFF
.,TRBJ2-3,TRBV9,once,TGTGCCAGCAGCGTCAGCGGGAGCACAGATACGCAGTATTTT,CASSVSGSTDTQYF
TRBD1,TRBJ1-1,TRBV28,.,TGTGCCAGCAGTCTGGACAGGGTACGGACTGAAGCTTTCTTT,CASSLDRVRTEAFF
TRBD2,TRBJ2-5,TRBV6-5,.,TGTGCCAGCAGTCTAGCGGGAGGTAGTCGTGAGACCCAGTACTTC,CASSLAGGSRETQYF
.,TRBJ1-1,TRBV29-1,once,TGCAGCGTTGAAGACAGGCAGAACACTGAAGCTTTCTTT,CSVEDRQNTEAFF
.,TRBJ1-2,TRBV9,.,TGTGCCAGCAGCGTATTGTCTACAGACGGCTACACCTTC,CASSVLSTDGYTF
TRBD1,TRBJ2-7,TRBV4-1,.,TGCGCCAGCAGCCACACCGGGACAGGGGATGCCTACGAGCAGTACTTC,CASSHTGTGDAYEQYF